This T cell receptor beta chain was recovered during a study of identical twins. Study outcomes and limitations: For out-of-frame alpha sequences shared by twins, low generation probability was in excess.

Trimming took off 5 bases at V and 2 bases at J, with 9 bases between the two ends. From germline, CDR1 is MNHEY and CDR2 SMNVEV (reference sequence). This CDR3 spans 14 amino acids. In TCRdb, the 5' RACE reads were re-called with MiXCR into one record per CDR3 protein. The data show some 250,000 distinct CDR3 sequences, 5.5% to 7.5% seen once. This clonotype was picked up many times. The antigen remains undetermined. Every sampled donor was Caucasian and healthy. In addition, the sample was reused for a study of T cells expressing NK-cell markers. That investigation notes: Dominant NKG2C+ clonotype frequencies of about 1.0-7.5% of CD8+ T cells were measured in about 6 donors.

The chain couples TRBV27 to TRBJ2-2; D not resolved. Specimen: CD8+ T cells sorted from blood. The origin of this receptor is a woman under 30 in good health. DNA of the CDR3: TGTGCCAGCAGTAAGGACCCAAACACCGGGGAGCTGTTTTTT. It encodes CASSKDPNTGELFF.